The 31 T cell receptor beta chains given below trace back to one sample, sequenced in a study of CD8 T cells in ankylosing spondylitis. TCRdb fed the 5' RACE reads into MiXCR, producing one record per CDR3 protein. The sample yields roughly 38,000 distinct CDR3 sequences, 10% seen once. The specimen was blood, either unsorted or a sorted T cell fraction (not recorded which). Receptors originate from a male donor with ankylosing spondylitis or in good health (not recorded which).

The rearrangement links TRBV12-3 or TRBV12-4 to TRBJ2-7; D perhaps matches TRBD2 (5 bases). CDR3 length equals 10 residues. The ends were cut back, 8 bases at V and 7 bases at J, with 9 bases in the middle. CDR3 residues: CASGSGEQYF. The CDR3 bases are TGTGCCAGCGGATCGGGGGAGCAGTACTTC.

Many counts were recorded for this clonotype. The chain has TRBV11-1 and TRBJ2-5; TRBD2 is a possible D gene (5 bases). Germline CDR1 reads SGHAT; CDR2 reads FQDESV (reference sequence). The CDR3 length is 15 residues. Trimming shortened V by 6 bases and J by 0 bases, and 14 bases separated the two germline ends. The CDR3 loop is CASSIGGNYQETQYF. The CDR3 DNA reads as TGTGCCAGCAGTATAGGAGGAAACTACCAAGAGACCCAGTACTTC.

This clonotype was observed many times. The chain recombines TRBV5-1 with TRBJ1-3; D is possibly TRBD1 (5 bases). Germline V lookup: CDR1 SGHRS, CDR2 YFSETQ. CDR3 length: 13 residues. V shed 4 bases and J shed 4 bases, with 9 bases lying between them. Here the CDR3 reads CASSTGPGNTIYF. CDR3 nucleotides: TGCGCCAGCAGCACGGGACCGGGAAACACCATATATTTT.

This chain uses TRBV18 with TRBJ1-6; maybe TRBD1 (5 bases). This CDR3 has 15 residues. Germline CDR1 is KGHSH and CDR2 is LQKENI. V was pared by 0 bases and J by 5 bases, with 8 bases between. DNA for the CDR3: TGTGCCAGCTCACCACCGGGGGGTAATAATTCACCCCTCCACTTT. Translation: CASSPPGGNNSPLHF.

This clonotype was seen repeatedly, ten times or more. The chain has TRBV27 and TRBJ2-3; TRBD2 matches 11 bases. The CDR3 is 19 amino acids. CDR1 and CDR2 (germline): MNHEY, SMNVEV (reference sequence). V dropped 9 bases and J dropped 3; count of bases not matched to a gene: 20. The CDR3 sequence is CARQSSPFSGREGTDTQYF. The CDR3 DNA reads as TGTGCCAGACAGTCCTCACCATTTAGCGGGAGGGAGGGGACAGATACGCAGTATTTT.

There are many counts of this clonotype. J is TRBJ1-5 and V is TRBV20-1; D not certain. Germline V gene sequence: CDR1 DFQATT, CDR2 SNEGSKA (reference sequence). V lost 1 base and J lost 4, with 11 bases in between. The CDR3 is made up of 14 amino acids. The CDR3 reads CSARVGTANQPQHF. DNA of the CDR3: TGCAGTGCTAGAGTTGGCACAGCGAATCAGCCCCAGCATTTT.

This clonotype occurred many times. The J gene is TRBJ2-1, the V gene TRBV5-1; D unclear. In germline, CDR1 is SGHRS, CDR2 YFSETQ. Trimming pared 4 bases from V and 3 bases from J, leaving 14 bases between. This CDR3 contains 15 residues. The CDR3 bases are TGCGCCAGCAGCACCCTCAGTTCGGTCTACAATGAGCAGTTCTTC. The encoded protein is CASSTLSSVYNEQFF. The full variable domain, its missing parts supplied by reference TRBV5-1 and TRBJ2-1, is KAGVTQTPRYLIKTRGQQVTLSCSPISGHRSVSWYQQTPGQGLQFLFEYFSETQRNKGNFPGRFSGRQFSNSRSEMNVSTLELGDSALYLCASSTLSSVYNEQFFGPGTRLTVL.

This clonotype was found many times. CDR3: CASSLGQSTDTQYF. In DNA form, the CDR3 reads TGCGCCAGCAGCTTGGGACAGTCCACAGATACGCAGTATTTT. V is TRBV5-1 and J is TRBJ2-3; tentatively, D is TRBD1 (5 bases). This CDR3 contains 14 residues. The germline CDR1 and CDR2 sequences are SGHRS and YFSETQ. Trimming shortened V by 0 bases and J by 2 bases, and 7 bases separated the two germline ends.

This clonotype was counted many times. CDR3 sequence (DNA): TGTGCCAGCAGCTCACGGACTAGCGGACTTTTGGGTGAGCAGTTCTTC. As protein: CASSSRTSGLLGEQFF. The chain employs TRBV7-3 and TRBJ2-1; 10 bases are shared with TRBD2. CDR1 and CDR2 (germline): SGHTA, FQGTGA. Trimming at V came to 4 bases and at J to 9 bases, leaving 12 bases not matched to a gene. This CDR3 has 16 amino acids. Variable domain in full (rest from reference TRBV7-3 and TRBJ2-1): GAGVSQTPSNKVTEKGKYVELRCDPISGHTALYWYRQSLGQGPEFLIYFQGTGAADDSGLPNDRFFAVRPEGSVSTLKIQRTERGDSAVYLCASSSRTSGLLGEQFFGPGTRLTVL.

This clonotype was seen a few times. The rearrangement uses TRBV7-9 and TRBJ2-2; D gene ambiguous. Germline V lookup: CDR1 SEHNR, CDR2 FQNEAQ (reference sequence). This CDR3 is built from 15 residues. The ends were cut back, 0 bases at V and 6 bases at J, with 11 bases in the middle. The CDR3 sequence: CASSLAQTVPGELFF. The CDR3 coding sequence is TGTGCCAGCAGCTTAGCGCAGACTGTCCCCGGGGAGCTGTTTTTT.

The chain uses TRBV7-3 and TRBJ1-2; tentatively, D is TRBD1 (5 bases). This CDR3 contains 13 residues. Germline V gene lookup returns CDR1 SGHTA and CDR2 FQGTGA. Trimming removed 2 bases at V and 6 bases at J, with 10 bases between. The CDR3 here is CASSLAAGNGYTF. CDR3 sequence (DNA): TGTGCCAGCAGCTTAGCGGCAGGGAATGGCTACACCTTC.

The rearrangement links TRBV18 to TRBJ2-1; no clear D gene. Per germline, CDR1 KGHSH and CDR2 LQKENI. V was cut by 3 bases and J by 8 bases, with 26 bases left in between. The CDR3 contains 18 residues. The CDR3 nucleotides read TGTGCCAGCTCACCGATCGGGCTTTCGGCAGCCCTAACGGATGAGCAGTTCTTC. Residues: CASSPIGLSAALTDEQFF.

This clonotype was observed many times. This rearrangement joins TRBV5-1 to TRBJ2-2; a weak D match, TRBD1 (5 bases). Germline V gives CDR1 SGHRS, CDR2 YFSETQ. V lost 3 bases and J 4 bases, leaving 13 bases between the germline ends. This CDR3 has 15 residues. Written as DNA, the CDR3 is TGCGCCAGCAGCTCACCCACAGGACCCACCGGGGAGCTGTTTTTT. It specifies CASSSPTGPTGELFF.

Many counts were recorded for this clonotype. The V and J genes are TRBV18 and TRBJ2-7; D uncertain. Germline V gene lookup returns CDR1 KGHSH and CDR2 LQKENI. With 3 bases removed from V and 2 bases from J, the gap between germline ends came to 8 bases. CDR3 length equals 13 residues. In nucleotides, the CDR3 is TGTGCCAGCTCACCCCCAGCCGCCTACGAGCAGTACTTC. This encodes CASSPPAAYEQYF.

This clonotype was detected many times. This rearrangement joins TRBV2 to TRBJ2-5; D may be TRBD2 (6 bases). Germline V CDR1 and CDR2: SNHLY, FYNNEI. The CDR3 runs to 12 residues. V gave up 3 bases and J gave up 10 bases, with 12 bases separating them. The CDR3 region has the DNA TGTGCCAGCAGTGACTCTCTCGGGGGCCAGTACTTC. Translating gives CASSDSLGGQYF.

The chain carries TRBV6-1 and TRBJ2-2, with no clear D. Germline assignment: CDR1 MNHNS and CDR2 SASEGT. The CDR3 is 12 amino acids. Trimming left V 4 bases short and J 7 bases short, with 7 bases between. The CDR3 region is CASSAAVGELFF. CDR3 coding DNA: TGTGCCAGCAGTGCCGCTGTCGGGGAGCTGTTTTTT.

In this sample, this clonotype turned up many times. This CDR3 is CAIRGDPTDTQYF. CDR3 DNA sequence: TGTGCCATCAGGGGAGACCCCACAGATACGCAGTATTTT. V usage is TRBV10-3 and J usage is TRBJ2-3; TRBD2 might be the D (5 bases). This CDR3 has 13 amino acids. Germline CDR1 is ENHRY and CDR2 is SYGVKD. Trimming left V 6 bases short and J 2 bases short, with 9 bases between.

At least ten counts were recorded for this clonotype. The V gene is TRBV20-1, the J gene TRBJ2-1; TRBD2 matches at 16 bases. The ends lost 3 bases at V and 0 bases at J; junction bases unmatched: 11. Germline V lookup: CDR1 DFQATT, CDR2 SNEGSKA (reference sequence). The CDR3 has 20 residues. The CDR3 coding sequence is TGCAGTGCTAGTGTAAGGGGACTAGCGGGAGGGCCGGGCTCCTACAATGAGCAGTTCTTC. Encoded protein: CSASVRGLAGGPGSYNEQFF.

Ten or more counts support this clonotype. The V gene is TRBV20-1, the J gene TRBJ2-7, with TRBD2 identical over 10 bases. The junction had 9 bases not matched to a gene; V was cut back by 4 bases and J by 6 bases. The CDR3 has 14 residues. CDR1 is DFQATT and CDR2 is SNEGSKA in the germline V gene (reference sequence). The DNA for the CDR3 is TGCAGTGCTATCTCATCTAGCGGGAGAAGCGAGCAGTACTTC. It is translated as CSAISSSGRSEQYF.

This clonotype has just a few counts. The J gene is TRBJ2-3, the V gene TRBV5-1; D gene unclear. Germline CDR1 and CDR2: SGHRS and YFSETQ. V lost 2 bases and J lost 6, with 10 bases in between. The CDR3 extends over 13 amino acids. The CDR3 region has the DNA TGCGCCAGCAGCTTCACCGACGGGGATACGCAGTATTTT. Encoded protein: CASSFTDGDTQYF.

CDR3 sequence: CASSPTGTVIVNEQFF. CDR3 coding DNA: TGTGCCAGCAGCCCCACCGGGACAGTCATTGTGAATGAGCAGTTCTTC. The chain links TRBV3-1 to TRBJ2-1; TRBD1 aligns across 7 bases. The CDR3 is 16 amino acids. V trimming: 4 bases; J trimming: 7 bases; junction bases outside the gene matches: 13. Looked up from germline, CDR1 is LGHDT and CDR2 is YNNKEL (reference sequence).

This clonotype was detected many times. The J gene is TRBJ2-7, the V gene TRBV6-1, with a tentative D call TRBD2 (6 bases). The CDR3 totals 12 residues. Trimming pared 6 bases from V and 4 bases from J, leaving 10 bases between. CDR1 and CDR2 (germline): MNHNS, SASEGT. In nucleotides, the CDR3 is TGTGCCAGCAGAGAGGGACTTTACGAGCAGTACTTC. The encoded protein is CASREGLYEQYF.

This chain connects TRBV15 to TRBJ2-7; TRBD1 agrees at 12 bases. The CDR3 covers 21 residues. The V gene end was trimmed by 0 bases and the J gene end by 6 bases; junction bases not matched to a gene: 21. Germline CDR1 is LNHNV and CDR2 is YYDKDF (reference sequence). CDR3 coding DNA: TGTGCCACCAGCAGAGATAGATGGGGACAGGGGGCTAGCGGAGCCCTCGGCGAGCAGTACTTC. As protein: CATSRDRWGQGASGALGEQYF.

This clonotype was observed many times. The CDR3 DNA follows: TGCAGCGTTGAATCCCCTGGGGAAAAACTGTTTTTT. It translates to CSVESPGEKLFF. The V and J genes are TRBV29-1 and TRBJ1-4; D is ambiguous. V gave up 2 bases and J gave up 8 bases, with 9 bases separating them. The CDR3 sequence is 12 residues long. Germline CDR1 reads SQVTM; CDR2 reads ANQGSEA.

This clonotype was detected many times. The J gene is TRBJ2-1, the V gene TRBV12-3 or TRBV12-4; D is unclear. The CDR3 contains 13 residues. Trimming left V 4 bases short and J 3 bases short, with 7 bases between. The CDR3 here is CASSSSFYNEQFF. DNA for the CDR3: TGTGCCAGCAGTTCGTCCTTCTACAATGAGCAGTTCTTC.

This clonotype was seen repeatedly, ten times or more. V and J are TRBV15 and TRBJ1-1; 10 bases match TRBD1. After removal of 6 bases from V and 3 bases from J, the junction contained 10 bases not matched to a gene. The CDR3 has 16 residues. Germline assignment: CDR1 LNHNV and CDR2 YYDKDF (reference sequence). The CDR3 coding sequence is TGTGCCACCAGAGACAGGGGGCTTTGGACGTACACTGAAGCTTTCTTT. Protein product: CATRDRGLWTYTEAFF.

Ten or more counts support this clonotype. The rearrangement links TRBV29-1 to TRBJ2-7; D not certain. V lost 4 bases, J lost 7 bases, and 17 bases lay in between. Germline lookup yields CDR1 SQVTM and CDR2 ANQGSEA. The CDR3 runs 13 residues. CDR3 DNA sequence: TGCAGCGTTGCCCGCGTCGCAGGTGAAGAGCAGTACTTC. It encodes CSVARVAGEEQYF.

This clonotype was seen ten or more times. The V and J genes are TRBV28 and TRBJ1-4; D is possibly TRBD1 (5 bases). V lost 6 bases, J lost 0 bases, and 14 bases lay in between. CDR3 size: 16 residues. Germline CDR1 and CDR2: MDHEN and SYDVKM. CDR3 protein: CASRARDGTTNEKLFF. In DNA, the CDR3 is TGTGCCAGCAGGGCCAGGGACGGAACAACTAATGAAAAACTGTTTTTT.

This clonotype was detected many times. J is TRBJ1-5 and V is TRBV12-5; a weak D match, TRBD1 (6 bases). Germline CDR1 is LGHNT and CDR2 is FRNRAP. V lost 5 bases and J lost 4, with 12 bases in between. The length of the CDR3 is 14 residues. The DNA for the CDR3 is TGTGCTAGTGGTGAGGACAGAGAAAATCAGCCCCAGCATTTT. Translating it yields CASGEDRENQPQHF. Variable domain in full (rest from reference TRBV12-5 and TRBJ1-5): DARVTQTPRHKVTEMGQEVTMRCQPILGHNTVFWYRQTMMQGLELLAYFRNRAPLDDSGMPKDRFSAEMPDATLATLKIQPSEPRDSAVYFCASGEDRENQPQHFGDGTRLSIL.

This clonotype was seen repeatedly, ten times or more. The gene calls are TRBV5-8 and TRBJ1-6; 11 nucleotides match TRBD1. CDR1 SGHTS and CDR2 YDEGEE come from the germline V gene. CDR3 length: 15 residues. Losses at the gene ends were 0 bases for V and 9 bases for J; bases not matched to a gene: 2. Written as DNA, the CDR3 is TGTGCCAGCAGCTTGGAGGGACAGGGGGTTTCACCCCTCCACTTT. Encoded protein: CASSLEGQGVSPLHF.

This clonotype showed up many times. The chain has TRBV15 and TRBJ1-5; D is perhaps TRBD1 (5 bases). CDR3 length: 18 amino acids. The V and J ends lost 0 bases and 2 bases respectively, with 17 bases between them. CDR1 and CDR2 (germline): LNHNV, YYDKDF (reference sequence). This chain's CDR3 is CATSRDLQAGIGNQPQHF. Written as DNA, the CDR3 is TGTGCCACCAGCAGAGATCTACAGGCGGGCATAGGCAATCAGCCCCAGCATTTT. Full variable domain (remainder filled in from reference TRBV15 and TRBJ1-5): DAMVIQNPRYQVTQFGKPVTLSCSQTLNHNVMYWYQQKSSQAPKLLFHYYDKDFNNEADTPDNFQSRRPNTSFCFLDIRSPGLGDTAMYLCATSRDLQAGIGNQPQHFGDGTRLSIL.